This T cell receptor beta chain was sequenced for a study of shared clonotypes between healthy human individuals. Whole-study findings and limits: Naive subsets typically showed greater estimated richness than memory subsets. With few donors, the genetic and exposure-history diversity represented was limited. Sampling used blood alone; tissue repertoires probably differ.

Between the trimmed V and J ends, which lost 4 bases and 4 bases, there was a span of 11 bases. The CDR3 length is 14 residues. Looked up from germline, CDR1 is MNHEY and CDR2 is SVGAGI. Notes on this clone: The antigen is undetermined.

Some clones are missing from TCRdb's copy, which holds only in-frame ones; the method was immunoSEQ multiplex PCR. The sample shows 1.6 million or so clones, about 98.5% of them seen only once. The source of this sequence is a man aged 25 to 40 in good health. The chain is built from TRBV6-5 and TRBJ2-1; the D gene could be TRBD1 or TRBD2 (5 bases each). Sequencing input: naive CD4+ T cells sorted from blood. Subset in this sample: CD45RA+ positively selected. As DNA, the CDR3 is TGTGCCAGCAGTTTATCAGGGAGATACAATGAGCAGTTCTTC. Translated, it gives CASSLSGRYNEQFF.